The 10 T cell receptor beta chains below all came from one sample that was sequenced in a study of a mutant IDH1 vaccine in newly diagnosed glioma. The time point is: week 11, during vaccination. Every vaccination contained 300 ug of the mutant IDH1 20-mer peptide and was paired with topical imiquimod. These receptors are not linked to any known antigen. The repertoire was sequenced with immunoSEQ multiplex PCR; TCRdb's copy has only in-frame clones and lacks some. The sample has approximately 61,000 clones; 75% to 85% are singletons. This material consisted of PBMCs, taken from a glioma patient whose treatment included an IDH1 peptide vaccine. The receptors shown here come from a man over 45 with glioma.

The genes are TRBV5-8 and TRBJ1-1; no reliable D call. Trimming took off 2 bases at V and 0 bases at J, with 8 bases between the two ends. This CDR3 has 14 residues. Germline CDR1 is SGHTS and CDR2 is YDEGEE. CDR3 sequence: CASSLVELNTEAFF. The CDR3 nucleotides read TGTGCCAGCAGCTTAGTGGAGCTGAACACTGAAGCTTTCTTT.

The V and J genes are TRBV15 and TRBJ2-7; D might be TRBD1 or TRBD2, each matching 5 bases. V lost 0 bases and J lost 2, with 11 bases in between. CDR1 is LNHNV and CDR2 is YYDKDF in the germline V gene (reference sequence). The CDR3 contains 15 residues. As DNA, the CDR3 is TGTGCCACCAGCAGAGATTTGGGGGTTCCCTACGAGCAGTACTTC. It encodes CATSRDLGVPYEQYF.

The rearrangement links TRBV5-1 to TRBJ1-4; D is perhaps TRBD1 (5 bases). This CDR3 has 18 amino acids. Germline V gene sequence: CDR1 SGHRS, CDR2 YFSETQ. The germline V and J ends were trimmed by 4 bases and 2 bases, with 21 bases remaining between them. CDR3 amino acids: CASSPSARVGATNEKLFF. DNA for the CDR3: TGCGCCAGCAGCCCTTCTGCCCGGGTCGGGGCGACTAATGAAAAACTGTTTTTT.

The V call is TRBV7-2, the J call TRBJ2-7; 9 nucleotides agree with TRBD2. The V segment lost 3 bases and the J segment 6 bases; nucleotides outside the gene matches: 6. The CDR3 is 14 amino acids. Germline loops: CDR1 SGHTA, CDR2 FQGNSA. CDR3 sequence reads: CASSFGLAYGEQYF. The CDR3 DNA follows: TGTGCCAGCAGCTTCGGACTAGCGTACGGCGAGCAGTACTTC.

This rearrangement joins TRBV5-1 to TRBJ2-3; 14 bases agree with TRBD2. The ends lost 3 bases at V and 5 bases at J; junction bases unmatched: 2. This CDR3 has 15 amino acids. Germline V gene sequence: CDR1 SGHRS, CDR2 YFSETQ. CDR3 sequence reads: CASSSGLAGVDTQYF. Here the CDR3 DNA reads TGCGCCAGCAGCTCGGGACTAGCGGGAGTAGATACGCAGTATTTT.

This clone was counted a few times. This chain links TRBV15 with TRBJ2-1; D is perhaps TRBD1 or TRBD2 (6 bases each). The length of the CDR3 is 18 residues. The V gene lost 0 bases and the J gene lost 7 bases, with 22 bases spanning the gap. From germline, CDR1 is LNHNV and CDR2 YYDKDF (reference sequence). CDR3 loop: CATSRDILLGGSRNEQFF. In nucleotides, the CDR3 is TGTGCCACCAGCAGAGATATTCTTTTAGGGGGGTCTCGGAATGAGCAGTTCTTC.

The chain uses TRBV7-2 and TRBJ2-1; no definite D call. Looked up from germline, CDR1 is SGHTA and CDR2 is FQGNSA. The CDR3 runs 15 residues. Trimming shortened V by 5 bases and J by 5 bases, and 16 bases separated the two germline ends. The CDR3 protein is CASSQEWYSNNEQFF. CDR3 DNA sequence: TGTGCCAGCAGCCAGGAGTGGTACAGCAACAATGAGCAGTTCTTC.

V is TRBV28 and J is TRBJ2-3; D gene unclear. The CDR3 sequence is 13 residues long. CDR1 and CDR2 (germline): MDHEN, SYDVKM. Trimming took off 2 bases at V and 6 bases at J, with 9 bases between the two ends. The CDR3 loop reads CASSLIASDTQYF. The CDR3 DNA reads TGTGCCAGCAGTTTAATCGCATCTGATACGCAGTATTTT. The full variable domain, with the rest looked up from reference TRBV28 and TRBJ2-3, is DVKVTQSSRYLVKRTGEKVFLECVQDMDHENMFWYRQDPGLGLRLIYFSYDVKMKEKGDIPEGYSVSREKKERFSLILESASTNQTSMYLCASSLIASDTQYFGPGTRLTVL.

The chain couples TRBV6-4 to TRBJ2-2; TRBD1 matches at 7 bases. Germline CDR1 reads MRHNA; CDR2 reads SNTAGT. This CDR3 is built from 14 residues. V shed 10 bases, J shed 0 bases, and the junction held 5 bases outside the gene matches. The CDR3 DNA is TGTGCCACGGGACAGCACGCGAACACCGGGGAGCTGTTTTTT. It yields the protein CATGQHANTGELFF.

This sequence joins TRBV13 and TRBJ2-7; the D is unclear. Looked up from germline, CDR1 is PRHDT and CDR2 is FYEKMQ (reference sequence). CDR3 length equals 13 residues. Trimming took 6 bases from V and 7 from J, leaving 16 bases between them. CDR3 residues: CASRPRRLGEQYF. CDR3 DNA sequence: TGTGCCAGCAGACCTCGACGACTCGGGGAGCAGTACTTC.